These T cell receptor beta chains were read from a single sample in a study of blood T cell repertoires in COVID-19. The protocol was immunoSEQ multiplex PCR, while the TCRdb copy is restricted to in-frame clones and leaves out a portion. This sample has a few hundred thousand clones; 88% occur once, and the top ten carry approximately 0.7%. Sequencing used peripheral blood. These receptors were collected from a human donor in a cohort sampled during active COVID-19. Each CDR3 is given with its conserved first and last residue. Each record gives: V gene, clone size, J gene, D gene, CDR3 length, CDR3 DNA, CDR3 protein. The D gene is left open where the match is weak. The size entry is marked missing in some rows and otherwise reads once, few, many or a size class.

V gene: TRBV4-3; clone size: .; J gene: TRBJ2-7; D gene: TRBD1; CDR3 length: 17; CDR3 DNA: TGCGCCAGCAGCCAATTTCCCCTAGGACAGGGGAAGTACGAGCAGTACTTC; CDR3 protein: CASSQFPLGQGKYEQYF
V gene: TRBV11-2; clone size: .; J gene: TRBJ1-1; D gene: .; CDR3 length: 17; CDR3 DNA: TGTGCCAGCAGCCCACCGGGTTCAGGGTCAGAGAACACTGAAGCTTTCTTT; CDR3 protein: CASSPPGSGSENTEAFF
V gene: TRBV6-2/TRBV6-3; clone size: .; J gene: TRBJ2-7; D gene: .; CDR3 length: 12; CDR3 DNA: TGTGCCAGCAGTTATCCTCCTTCCGAGCAGTACTTC; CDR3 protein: CASSYPPSEQYF
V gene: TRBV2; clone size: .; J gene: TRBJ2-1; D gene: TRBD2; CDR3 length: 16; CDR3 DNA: TGTGCCAGCAGTGAATCCAGCGGGAGACCTTACAATGAGCAGTTCTTC; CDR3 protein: CASSESSGRPYNEQFF
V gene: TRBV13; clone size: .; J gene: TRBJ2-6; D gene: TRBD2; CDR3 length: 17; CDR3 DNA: TGTGCCAGCAGCCAAGCGGGAAAGAGCTCTGGGGCCAACGTCCTGACTTTC; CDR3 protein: CASSQAGKSSGANVLTF
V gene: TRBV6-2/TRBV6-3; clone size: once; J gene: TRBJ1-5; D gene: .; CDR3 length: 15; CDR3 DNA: TGTGCCAGCAGTCTTACTAGCGGGGGGGGTCAGCCCCAGCATTTT; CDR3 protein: CASSLTSGGGQPQHF
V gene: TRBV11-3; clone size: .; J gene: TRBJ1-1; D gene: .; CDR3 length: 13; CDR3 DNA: TGTGCCAGCAGCTTAGAAGAGGGAGGTGAAGCTTTCTTT; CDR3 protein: CASSLEEGGEAFF
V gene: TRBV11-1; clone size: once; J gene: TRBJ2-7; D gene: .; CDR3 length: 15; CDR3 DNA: TGTGCCAGCAGCCCCCGGGGGGCCCATCGGTACGAGCAGTACTTC; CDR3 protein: CASSPRGAHRYEQYF
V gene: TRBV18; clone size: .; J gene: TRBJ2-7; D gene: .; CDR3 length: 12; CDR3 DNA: TGTGCCAGCTCACCGCTAGGGGGAGAGCAGTACTTC; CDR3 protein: CASSPLGGEQYF
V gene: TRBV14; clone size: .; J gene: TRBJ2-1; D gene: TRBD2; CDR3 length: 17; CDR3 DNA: TGTGCCAGCAGCCCCGGTTCCTTGGGGGGGATCGTCAATGAGCAGTTCTTC; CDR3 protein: CASSPGSLGGIVNEQFF
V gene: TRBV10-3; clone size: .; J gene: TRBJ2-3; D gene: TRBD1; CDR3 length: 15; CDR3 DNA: TGTGCCATCAGTGAGCCCGGACAGGGCACAGATACGCAGTATTTT; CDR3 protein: CAISEPGQGTDTQYF
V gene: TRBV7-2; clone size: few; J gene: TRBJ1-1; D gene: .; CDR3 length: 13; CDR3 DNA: TGTGCCAGCAGCTTAACGGTAGTCCCTGAAGCTTTCTTT; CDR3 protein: CASSLTVVPEAFF
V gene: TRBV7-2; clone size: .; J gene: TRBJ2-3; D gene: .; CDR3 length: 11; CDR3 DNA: TGTGCCAGCAGAATAGCTAATACGCAGTATTTT; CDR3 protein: CASRIANTQYF
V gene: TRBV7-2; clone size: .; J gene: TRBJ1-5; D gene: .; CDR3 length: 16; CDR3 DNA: TGTGCCAGCAGCCCACAGTCTGTGGTTAGCAATCAGCCCCAGCATTTT; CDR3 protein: CASSPQSVVSNQPQHF
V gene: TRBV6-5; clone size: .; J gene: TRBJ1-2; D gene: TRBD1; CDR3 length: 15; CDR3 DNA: TGTGCCAGTAAGCCACAGGGGAGTCTCGTCTATGGCTACACCTTC; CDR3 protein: CASKPQGSLVYGYTF
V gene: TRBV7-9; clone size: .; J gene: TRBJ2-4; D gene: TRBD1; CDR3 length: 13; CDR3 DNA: TGTGCCAGCAGCTTTGACAGGGGGGACATTCAGTACTTC; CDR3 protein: CASSFDRGDIQYF
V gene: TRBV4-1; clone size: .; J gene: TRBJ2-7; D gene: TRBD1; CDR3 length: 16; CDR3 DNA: TGCGCCAGCAGCCAACGAACAGGGGGCGACTCCTACGAGCAGTACTTC; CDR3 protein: CASSQRTGGDSYEQYF
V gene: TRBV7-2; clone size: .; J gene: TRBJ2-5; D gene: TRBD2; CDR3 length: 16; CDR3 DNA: TGTGCCAGCAGCTCCCTAGGCGGGAGGGCCGTAGAGACCCAGTACTTC; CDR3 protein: CASSSLGGRAVETQYF
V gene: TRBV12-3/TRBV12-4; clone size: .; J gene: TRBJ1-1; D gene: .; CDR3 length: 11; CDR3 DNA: TGTGCCAGCAGTCAGCGACAGGAAGCTTTCTTT; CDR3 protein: CASSQRQEAFF
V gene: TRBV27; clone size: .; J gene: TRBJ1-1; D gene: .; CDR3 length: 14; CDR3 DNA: TGTGCCAGCAGTTTGAATTCTCTTGAGGCTGAAGCTTTCTTT; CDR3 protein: CASSLNSLEAEAFF
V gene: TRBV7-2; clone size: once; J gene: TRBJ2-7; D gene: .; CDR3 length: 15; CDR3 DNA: TGTGCCAGCAGCTTAGATTCGGGATATTCCTACGAGCAGTACTTC; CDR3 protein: CASSLDSGYSYEQYF
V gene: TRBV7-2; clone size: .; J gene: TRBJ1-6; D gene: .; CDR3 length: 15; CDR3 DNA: TGTGCCAGCAGCTTTCGTGAGGGTAATAATTCACCCCTCCACTTT; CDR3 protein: CASSFREGNNSPLHF
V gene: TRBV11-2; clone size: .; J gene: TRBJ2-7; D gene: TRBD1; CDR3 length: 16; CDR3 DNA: TGTGCCAGCACCCTCCATCCCGGGACAGGGACATACGAGCAGTACTTC; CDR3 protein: CASTLHPGTGTYEQYF
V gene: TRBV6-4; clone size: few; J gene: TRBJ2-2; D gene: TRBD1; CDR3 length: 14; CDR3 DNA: TGTGCCAGCAGTGAGACCGGGGACAGGGTGAGGCTGTTTTTT; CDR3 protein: CASSETGDRVRLFF
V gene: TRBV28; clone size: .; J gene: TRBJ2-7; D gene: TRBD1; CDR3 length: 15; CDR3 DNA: TGTGCCAGCAGCACCGGGACAGCGCCCGCCCACGAGCAGTACTTC; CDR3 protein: CASSTGTAPAHEQYF
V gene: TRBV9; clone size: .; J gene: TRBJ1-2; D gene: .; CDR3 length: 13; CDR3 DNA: TGTGCCAGCAGCGTAGGACTGTTTTATGGCTACACCTTC; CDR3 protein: CASSVGLFYGYTF
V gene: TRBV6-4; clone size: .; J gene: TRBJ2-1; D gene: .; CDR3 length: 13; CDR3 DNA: TGTGCCAGCAGTCTAAGAGGAGAGGATGAGCAGTTCTTC; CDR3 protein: CASSLRGEDEQFF
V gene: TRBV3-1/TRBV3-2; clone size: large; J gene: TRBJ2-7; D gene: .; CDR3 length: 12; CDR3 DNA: TGTGCCAGCAGCCAAGATAACTACGAGCAGTACTTC; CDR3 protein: CASSQDNYEQYF
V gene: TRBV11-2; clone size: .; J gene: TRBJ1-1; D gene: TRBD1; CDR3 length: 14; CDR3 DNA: TGTGCCAGCAGCCCACAGGGGGCGGTAACTGAAGCTTTCTTT; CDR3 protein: CASSPQGAVTEAFF
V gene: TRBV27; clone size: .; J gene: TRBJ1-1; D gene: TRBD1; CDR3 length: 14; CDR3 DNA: TGTGCCAGCAGTACGGACAGGGAGAACACTGAAGCTTTCTTT; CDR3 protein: CASSTDRENTEAFF
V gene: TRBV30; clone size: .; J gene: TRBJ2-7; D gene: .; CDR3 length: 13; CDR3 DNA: TGTGCCTGGAGTGTACTATTAGGGGGTGAGCAGTACTTC; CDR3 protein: CAWSVLLGGEQYF
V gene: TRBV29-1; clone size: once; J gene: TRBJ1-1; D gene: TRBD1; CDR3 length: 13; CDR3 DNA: TGCAGCGCCCTGACAGGGGGCGTCGCTGAAGCTTTCTTT; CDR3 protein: CSALTGGVAEAFF
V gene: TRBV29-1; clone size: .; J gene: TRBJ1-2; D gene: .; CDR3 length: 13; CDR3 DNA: TGCAGCGTTGCCGCGGGGGGGGCTTCTGGCTACACCTTC; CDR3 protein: CSVAAGGASGYTF
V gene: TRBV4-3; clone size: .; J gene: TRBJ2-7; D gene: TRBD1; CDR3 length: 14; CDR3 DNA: TGCGCCAGCAGCCAAGGGGGCAGGGGGCACGAGCAGTACTTC; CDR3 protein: CASSQGGRGHEQYF
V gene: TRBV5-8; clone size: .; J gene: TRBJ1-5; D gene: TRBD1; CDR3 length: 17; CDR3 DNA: TGTGCCAGCAGTCTCCGACAGGGGGTATTTGGCAATCAGCCCCAGCATTTT; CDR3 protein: CASSLRQGVFGNQPQHF
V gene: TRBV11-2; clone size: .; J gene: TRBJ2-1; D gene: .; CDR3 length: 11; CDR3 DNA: TGTGCCAGCAGCTACTTCGTTGAGCAGTTCTTC; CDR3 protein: CASSYFVEQFF
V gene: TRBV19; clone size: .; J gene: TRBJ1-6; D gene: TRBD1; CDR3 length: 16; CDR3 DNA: TGTGCCAGTAGTATCATCACGGGACAGATTGGGTCACCCCTCCACTTT; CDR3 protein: CASSIITGQIGSPLHF
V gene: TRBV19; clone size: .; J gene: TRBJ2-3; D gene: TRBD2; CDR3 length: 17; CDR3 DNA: TGTGCCAGTAAGTTTGCGGGGGGCCAACGGGGCACAGATACGCAGTATTTT; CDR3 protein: CASKFAGGQRGTDTQYF
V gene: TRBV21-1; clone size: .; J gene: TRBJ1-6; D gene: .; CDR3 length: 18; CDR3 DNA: TGTGCCAGCAGCAAAGGATCTGGCCTTGGAGGGGAACCTTCACCCCTCCACTTT; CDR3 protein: CASSKGSGLGGEPSPLHF
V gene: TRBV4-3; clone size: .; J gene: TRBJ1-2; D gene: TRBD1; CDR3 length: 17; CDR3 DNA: TGCGCCAGCAGCCAAGTTCGGGTGGGACAGGGGACCTATGGCTACACCTTC; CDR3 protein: CASSQVRVGQGTYGYTF
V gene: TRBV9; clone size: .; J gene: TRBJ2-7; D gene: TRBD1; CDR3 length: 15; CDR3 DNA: TGTGCCAGCAGCGTCTCCGGGACAGGGTCCTACGAGCAGTACTTC; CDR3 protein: CASSVSGTGSYEQYF
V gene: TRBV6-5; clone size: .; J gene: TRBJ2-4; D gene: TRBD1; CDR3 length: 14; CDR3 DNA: TGTGCCAGCGGACAGGTTATAGCCAAAAACATTCAGTACTTC; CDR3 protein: CASGQVIAKNIQYF
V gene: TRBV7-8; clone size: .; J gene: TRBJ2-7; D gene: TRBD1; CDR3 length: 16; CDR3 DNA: TGTGCCAGCAGCTTAGGTCCGGGACAGGGTATCTACGAGCAGTACTTC; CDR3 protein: CASSLGPGQGIYEQYF
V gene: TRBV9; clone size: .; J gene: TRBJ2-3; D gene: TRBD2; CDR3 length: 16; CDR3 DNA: TGTGCCAGCAGCGAGGGGACTAGCGGGAGAGGAGATACGCAGTATTTT; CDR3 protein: CASSEGTSGRGDTQYF
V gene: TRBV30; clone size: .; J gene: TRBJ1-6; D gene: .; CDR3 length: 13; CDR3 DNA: TGTGCCTGGAGGGGGGGGGATAATTCACCCCTCCACTTT; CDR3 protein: CAWRGGDNSPLHF
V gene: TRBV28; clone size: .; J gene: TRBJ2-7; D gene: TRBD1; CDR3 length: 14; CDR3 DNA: TGTGCCAGCAGTTTAGGACAGGGGGGCTACGAGCAGTACTTC; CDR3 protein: CASSLGQGGYEQYF